Described below is a single TCR beta chain sequence and its context. This specimen comes from a study of cytomegalovirus exposure and HLA in healthy donors. Background on the study: An early data release held around 80 million unique TCRs from HLA-typed donors.

Primers included in the PCR were 60 Vbeta and 13 Jbeta primers. TCRdb keeps only in-frame clones here, not all; method: immunoSEQ multiplex PCR. The sample shows 140,000 to 150,000 clones, 60% to 80% of them seen only once. The sequence was collected from a male donor in good health and CMV-seronegative. Input material: PBMCs.

As DNA, the CDR3 is TGTGCCAGTAGTATAGAAGGGCAGGGGGGTCAGCCCCAGCATTTT. Translating it yields CASSIEGQGGQPQHF. The rearrangement joins TRBV19 to TRBJ1-5; TRBD1 agrees at 7 bases. The germline V gene has CDR1 LNHDA and CDR2 SQIVND (reference sequence). This CDR3 has 15 amino acids. V dropped 0 bases and J dropped 6; count of bases not matched to a gene: 5.